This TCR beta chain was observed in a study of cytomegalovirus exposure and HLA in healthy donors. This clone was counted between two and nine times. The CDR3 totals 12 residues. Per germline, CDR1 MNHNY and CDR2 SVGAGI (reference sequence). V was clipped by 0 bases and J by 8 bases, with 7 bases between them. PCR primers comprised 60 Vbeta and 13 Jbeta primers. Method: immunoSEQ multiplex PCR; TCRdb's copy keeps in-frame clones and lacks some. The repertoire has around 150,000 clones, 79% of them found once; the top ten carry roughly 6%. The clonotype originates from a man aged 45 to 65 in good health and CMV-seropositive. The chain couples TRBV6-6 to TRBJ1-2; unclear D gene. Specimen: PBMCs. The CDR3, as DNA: TGTGCCAGCAGTTACTCGCCAGGCGGCTACACCTTC. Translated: CASSYSPGGYTF.